A selection of T cell receptor beta chains follows, all from one sample in a study of blood T cell repertoires in COVID-19. Libraries were prepared by immunoSEQ multiplex PCR; TCRdb keeps only in-frame clonotypes and omits some of them. Altogether approximately 390,000 clones are present, around 87% being singletons, with the ten largest covering roughly a tenth. Sequencing input: PBMCs or T cells enriched from blood (not recorded which). These TCRs come from a woman in her forties or fifties who had recovered from COVID-19. Both conserved end residues are part of each CDR3. Each record gives: CDR3 protein, CDR3 DNA, J gene, D gene, V gene, clone size. A D gene is named only where the DNA matches it firmly. Some rows have no size entry. The others give once, few or many, or a class for an expanded clone.

CDR3 protein: CASSTRSAGYGYTF
CDR3 DNA: TGTGCCAGCAGCACACGGAGCGCCGGGTATGGCTACACCTTC
J gene: TRBJ1-2
D gene: -
V gene: TRBV5-6
clone size: -

CDR3 protein: CASSYLGTVVGYTF
CDR3 DNA: TGTGCCAGCAGTTACTTGGGGACAGTGGTTGGCTACACCTTC
J gene: TRBJ1-2
D gene: TRBD1
V gene: TRBV6-2/TRBV6-3
clone size: many

CDR3 protein: CASSQKTRLAGSTDTQYF
CDR3 DNA: TGTGCCAGCTCACAAAAAACCAGACTAGCGGGGAGCACAGATACGCAGTATTTT
J gene: TRBJ2-3
D gene: TRBD2
V gene: TRBV18
clone size: -

CDR3 protein: CASTPGGVLEQYF
CDR3 DNA: TGTGCCAGCACCCCGGGAGGGGTCCTCGAGCAGTACTTC
J gene: TRBJ2-7
D gene: TRBD2
V gene: TRBV3-1/TRBV3-2
clone size: -

CDR3 protein: CASSVESSYNEQFF
CDR3 DNA: TGTGCCAGCAGCGTAGAGAGCTCCTACAATGAGCAGTTCTTC
J gene: TRBJ2-1
D gene: -
V gene: TRBV9
clone size: -

CDR3 protein: CSVEVQGQNTEAFF
CDR3 DNA: TGCAGCGTCGAGGTACAGGGGCAGAACACTGAAGCTTTCTTT
J gene: TRBJ1-1
D gene: TRBD1
V gene: TRBV29-1
clone size: -

CDR3 protein: CATQGLSYNEQFF
CDR3 DNA: TGTGCCACTCAGGGGTTGTCCTACAATGAGCAGTTCTTC
J gene: TRBJ2-1
D gene: -
V gene: TRBV28
clone size: few

CDR3 protein: CASSIYGSHRGYTF
CDR3 DNA: TGTGCCAGCAGCATCTACGGGAGCCACCGGGGCTACACCTTC
J gene: TRBJ1-2
D gene: -
V gene: TRBV7-2
clone size: -

CDR3 protein: CASSYILGTTNYGYTF
CDR3 DNA: TGTGCCAGCAGTTACATATTGGGCACCACTAACTATGGCTACACCTTC
J gene: TRBJ1-2
D gene: -
V gene: TRBV6-2/TRBV6-3
clone size: -

CDR3 protein: CAISETSLNTGELFF
CDR3 DNA: TGTGCCATCAGTGAAACCAGTTTGAACACCGGGGAGCTGTTTTTT
J gene: TRBJ2-2
D gene: -
V gene: TRBV10-3
clone size: -

CDR3 protein: CASSHGSTDTQYF
CDR3 DNA: TGTGCCAGCAGCCACGGGAGCACAGATACGCAGTATTTT
J gene: TRBJ2-3
D gene: -
V gene: TRBV7-6
clone size: -

CDR3 protein: CASSLGTDRTIYEQYF
CDR3 DNA: TGTGCCAGCAGCTTAGGAACGGACAGGACCATCTACGAGCAGTACTTC
J gene: TRBJ2-7
D gene: TRBD1
V gene: TRBV7-9
clone size: few

CDR3 protein: CASSQMEGGETQYF
CDR3 DNA: TGCGCCAGCAGCCAAATGGAGGGGGGGGAGACCCAGTACTTC
J gene: TRBJ2-5
D gene: -
V gene: TRBV4-1
clone size: few

CDR3 protein: CASSPTGTPLHEQYF
CDR3 DNA: TGCGCCAGCAGCCCCACCGGGACTCCCCTCCACGAGCAGTACTTC
J gene: TRBJ2-7
D gene: -
V gene: TRBV5-1
clone size: -

CDR3 protein: CATSRDHLLAGDNEQFF
CDR3 DNA: TGTGCCACCAGCAGAGATCACTTGCTAGCGGGGGACAATGAGCAGTTCTTC
J gene: TRBJ2-1
D gene: TRBD2
V gene: TRBV15
clone size: -

CDR3 protein: CASSQDDRETQYF
CDR3 DNA: TGTGCCAGCAGCCAAGATGACAGGGAGACCCAGTACTTC
J gene: TRBJ2-5
D gene: -
V gene: TRBV3-1/TRBV3-2
clone size: once

CDR3 protein: CASSQEGAGGELFF
CDR3 DNA: TGTGCCAGCAGCCAAGAGGGGGCCGGCGGGGAGCTGTTTTTT
J gene: TRBJ2-2
D gene: -
V gene: TRBV3-1/TRBV3-2
clone size: -

CDR3 protein: CASSRAGGDQPQHF
CDR3 DNA: TGTGCCAGTAGTAGGGCAGGGGGCGATCAGCCCCAGCATTTT
J gene: TRBJ1-5
D gene: TRBD1
V gene: TRBV19
clone size: -

CDR3 protein: CASNPPLYNEQFF
CDR3 DNA: TGTGCCAGCAATCCGCCACTGTACAATGAGCAGTTCTTC
J gene: TRBJ2-1
D gene: -
V gene: TRBV2
clone size: -

CDR3 protein: CASSKPKTGPLHPQHF
CDR3 DNA: TGTGCCAGCAGCAAACCCAAAACAGGGCCTCTTCATCCCCAGCATTTT
J gene: TRBJ1-5
D gene: -
V gene: TRBV21-1
clone size: -

CDR3 protein: CASSPSFGQPEAFF
CDR3 DNA: TGTGCCAGCAGCCCCTCTTTCGGACAGCCTGAAGCTTTCTTT
J gene: TRBJ1-1
D gene: -
V gene: TRBV7-2
clone size: -

CDR3 protein: CAISESGEVNYGYTF
CDR3 DNA: TGTGCCATCAGTGAGTCAGGGGAAGTTAACTATGGCTACACCTTC
J gene: TRBJ1-2
D gene: -
V gene: TRBV10-3
clone size: -

CDR3 protein: CASSQDRGGLHTGELFF
CDR3 DNA: TGCGCCAGCAGCCAAGATAGGGGGGGACTTCACACCGGGGAGCTGTTTTTT
J gene: TRBJ2-2
D gene: -
V gene: TRBV4-3
clone size: -

CDR3 protein: CASSPFTEWDTQYF
CDR3 DNA: TGTGCCAGCAGTCCGTTTACAGAGTGGGATACGCAGTATTTT
J gene: TRBJ2-3
D gene: -
V gene: TRBV6-5
clone size: -

CDR3 protein: CASSLDQAPEKLFF
CDR3 DNA: TGCGCCAGCAGCTTGGATCAAGCGCCAGAAAAACTGTTTTTT
J gene: TRBJ1-4
D gene: -
V gene: TRBV5-1
clone size: -

CDR3 protein: CASSPGTVTDTQYF
CDR3 DNA: TGTGCCAGCAGCCCAGGGACAGTCACAGATACGCAGTATTTT
J gene: TRBJ2-3
D gene: TRBD1
V gene: TRBV7-2
clone size: -

CDR3 protein: CASSLKPGTGNSPLHF
CDR3 DNA: TGTGCCAGCAGTCTCAAACCCGGGACAGGGAATTCACCCCTCCACTTT
J gene: TRBJ1-6
D gene: TRBD1
V gene: TRBV7-6
clone size: -

CDR3 protein: CASRRDSSSYNSPLHF
CDR3 DNA: TGTGCCAGCAGGAGGGACAGCAGCTCCTATAATTCACCCCTCCACTTT
J gene: TRBJ1-6
D gene: TRBD1
V gene: TRBV6-4
clone size: -

CDR3 protein: CASSGRQGVAEAFF
CDR3 DNA: TGTGCCAGCAGTGGGAGACAGGGGGTCGCTGAAGCTTTCTTT
J gene: TRBJ1-1
D gene: TRBD1
V gene: TRBV2
clone size: -

CDR3 protein: CATPGQEPLRTDTQYF
CDR3 DNA: TGTGCCACGCCGGGACAGGAGCCCCTAAGGACAGATACGCAGTATTTT
J gene: TRBJ2-3
D gene: TRBD1
V gene: TRBV24-1
clone size: -

CDR3 protein: CASSPTGATTNIQYF
CDR3 DNA: TGTGCCAGCAGCCCAACTGGGGCGACGACAAACATTCAGTACTTC
J gene: TRBJ2-4
D gene: -
V gene: TRBV7-9
clone size: -

CDR3 protein: CASSQAVSGANVLTF
CDR3 DNA: TGTGCCAGCAGCCAAGCGGTCTCTGGGGCCAACGTCCTGACTTTC
J gene: TRBJ2-6
D gene: -
V gene: TRBV3-1/TRBV3-2
clone size: -

CDR3 protein: CASSQVGGSTDTQYF
CDR3 DNA: TGTGCCAGCAGCCAGGTCGGGGGAAGCACAGATACGCAGTATTTT
J gene: TRBJ2-3
D gene: -
V gene: TRBV7-6
clone size: -

CDR3 protein: CASSSKDRERKTQYF
CDR3 DNA: TGTGCCAGCAGTTCAAAGGACAGGGAGAGAAAGACCCAGTACTTC
J gene: TRBJ2-5
D gene: TRBD1
V gene: TRBV6-5
clone size: once

CDR3 protein: CASSPGTGVYEQYF
CDR3 DNA: TGTGCCAGCAGTCCCGGGACAGGGGTCTACGAGCAGTACTTC
J gene: TRBJ2-7
D gene: TRBD1
V gene: TRBV6-5
clone size: -

CDR3 protein: CASSRNPGQGVGRAFF
CDR3 DNA: TGTGCCAGTAGCCGGAACCCGGGACAGGGGGTAGGGAGAGCTTTCTTT
J gene: TRBJ1-1
D gene: TRBD1
V gene: TRBV19
clone size: once

CDR3 protein: CATSDFTGSGELFF
CDR3 DNA: TGTGCCACCAGTGATTTTACGGGGTCCGGGGAGCTGTTTTTT
J gene: TRBJ2-2
D gene: -
V gene: TRBV24-1
clone size: -

CDR3 protein: CASSLGQGVYSPLHF
CDR3 DNA: TGTGCCAGCAGCTTGGGACAGGGGGTTTATTCACCCCTCCACTTT
J gene: TRBJ1-6
D gene: TRBD1
V gene: TRBV7-9
clone size: -

CDR3 protein: CASSPATGGNQPQHF
CDR3 DNA: TGTGCCAGCTCACCAGCGACAGGGGGTAATCAGCCCCAGCATTTT
J gene: TRBJ1-5
D gene: TRBD1
V gene: TRBV18
clone size: once

CDR3 protein: CASSFYRDGQPQHF
CDR3 DNA: TGTGCCAGCAGTTTTTATCGGGATGGTCAGCCCCAGCATTTT
J gene: TRBJ1-5
D gene: -
V gene: TRBV27
clone size: -

CDR3 protein: CASSAQGVDEKLFF
CDR3 DNA: TGTGCCAGCAGCGCACAGGGGGTGGATGAAAAACTGTTTTTT
J gene: TRBJ1-4
D gene: TRBD1
V gene: TRBV3-1/TRBV3-2
clone size: -

CDR3 protein: CASRQSSSGANVLTF
CDR3 DNA: TGTGCCAGCAGACAGAGTAGCTCTGGGGCCAACGTCCTGACTTTC
J gene: TRBJ2-6
D gene: -
V gene: TRBV7-9
clone size: -

CDR3 protein: CASSDQGQEQFF
CDR3 DNA: TGTGCCAGCAGTGATCAAGGACAGGAGCAGTTCTTC
J gene: TRBJ2-1
D gene: -
V gene: TRBV2
clone size: -

CDR3 protein: CASRPLVGTPSDGYTF
CDR3 DNA: TGTGCCAGCAGGCCGCTAGTCGGGACACCCTCAGATGGCTACACCTTC
J gene: TRBJ1-2
D gene: -
V gene: TRBV5-4
clone size: -

CDR3 protein: CASSQTIGLMPFYGYTF
CDR3 DNA: TGTGCCAGCAGCCAAACTATTGGACTAATGCCATTTTATGGCTACACCTTC
J gene: TRBJ1-2
D gene: -
V gene: TRBV14
clone size: -

CDR3 protein: CASQTTGLSGNTIYF
CDR3 DNA: TGTGCCAGTCAGACTACAGGGCTTTCTGGAAACACCATATATTTT
J gene: TRBJ1-3
D gene: -
V gene: TRBV19
clone size: -

CDR3 protein: CASSFRGYNEQFF
CDR3 DNA: TGTGCCAGCAGTTTCAGGGGGTACAATGAGCAGTTCTTC
J gene: TRBJ2-1
D gene: TRBD1
V gene: TRBV28
clone size: -

CDR3 protein: CASSLGAGEAFF
CDR3 DNA: TGTGCCAGCAGCTTAGGGGCGGGGGAAGCTTTCTTT
J gene: TRBJ1-1
D gene: -
V gene: TRBV7-9
clone size: -

CDR3 protein: CASSPSGQGSGYTF
CDR3 DNA: TGTGCCAGCAGCCCCAGCGGACAGGGCTCCGGCTACACCTTC
J gene: TRBJ1-2
D gene: TRBD1
V gene: TRBV3-1/TRBV3-2
clone size: -

CDR3 protein: CASTDSARGSYNSPLHF
CDR3 DNA: TGTGCCAGCACCGATAGCGCCAGGGGCTCCTATAATTCACCCCTCCACTTT
J gene: TRBJ1-6
D gene: -
V gene: TRBV2
clone size: -